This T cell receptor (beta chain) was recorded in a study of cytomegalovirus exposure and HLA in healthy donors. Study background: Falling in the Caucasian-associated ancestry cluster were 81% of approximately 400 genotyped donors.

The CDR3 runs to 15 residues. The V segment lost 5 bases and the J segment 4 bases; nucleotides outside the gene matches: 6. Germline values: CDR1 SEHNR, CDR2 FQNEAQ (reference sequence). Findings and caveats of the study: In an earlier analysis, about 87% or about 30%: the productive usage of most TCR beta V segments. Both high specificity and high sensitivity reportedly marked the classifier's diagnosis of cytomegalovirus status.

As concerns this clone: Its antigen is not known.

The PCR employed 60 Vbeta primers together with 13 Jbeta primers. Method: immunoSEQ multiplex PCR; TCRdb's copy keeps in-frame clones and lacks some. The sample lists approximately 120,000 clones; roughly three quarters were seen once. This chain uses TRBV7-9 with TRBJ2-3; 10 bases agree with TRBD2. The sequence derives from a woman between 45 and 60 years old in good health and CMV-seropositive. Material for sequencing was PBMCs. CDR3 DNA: TGTGCCAGCAGCGCAGCGGGGGGGCCCCCAGATACGCAGTATTTT. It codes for CASSAAGGPPDTQYF.